Listed below are T cell receptor beta chains from one sample, sequenced in a study of B cell selection in AIRE deficiency. Assay: immunoSEQ multiplex PCR; the TCRdb copy retains only in-frame clones and omits some. The table lists around 22,000 clones, around 90% of them singletons, with roughly 1.3% in the top ten. The specimen was CD4+CD25+ Tregs sorted from PBMCs. These receptors were obtained from a human donor in good health. The CDR3 runs from the conserved cysteine through the conserved F or W. The D gene is left open where the match is weak. Not all rows give a size; the values are once, few, many and, for expanded clones, a class.

D gene,V gene,J gene,clone size,CDR3 DNA,CDR3 protein
TRBD1,TRBV19,TRBJ2-3,-,TGTGCCAGTAGTATGCACCAGGGGGCCGAGTATTTT,CASSMHQGAEYF
-,TRBV5-4,TRBJ1-5,-,TGTGCCAGCAGCTCCGGACCGCTTAATCAGCCCCAGCATTTT,CASSSGPLNQPQHF
-,TRBV7-2,TRBJ2-7,-,TGTGCCAGCAGCTCCAGGGGTGGCTCCTACGAGCAGTACTTC,CASSSRGGSYEQYF
-,TRBV19,TRBJ1-2,once,TGTGCCAGTAGTATTGGAAGCTTCTATGGCTACACCTTC,CASSIGSFYGYTF
-,TRBV7-9,TRBJ1-1,-,TGTGCCAGCAGCTTAGGGGGTGGCACTGAAGCTTTCTTT,CASSLGGGTEAFF
-,TRBV11-2,TRBJ2-5,-,TGTGCCAGCAGCTTAGGCTATTCGAAATCGGAGACCCAGTACTTC,CASSLGYSKSETQYF
TRBD2,TRBV11-1,TRBJ2-5,once,TGTGCCAGCAGCCGCGGGGGACAAGAGACCCAGTACTTC,CASSRGGQETQYF
-,TRBV18,TRBJ1-1,once,TGTGCCAGCTCATCCGTGAGGGAGATGAACACTGAAGCTTTCTTT,CASSSVREMNTEAFF
-,TRBV6-5,TRBJ1-6,-,TGTGCCAGCAGTGTGGGGGTCCGCTATAATTCACCCCTCCACTTT,CASSVGVRYNSPLHF
TRBD2,TRBV5-1,TRBJ2-2,-,TGCGCCAGCAGCTTGGCCGGGGGGTTTACCGGGGAGCTGTTTTTT,CASSLAGGFTGELFF
-,TRBV4-2,TRBJ2-2,-,TGTGCCAGCAGCCCTTTGTCGACCGGGGAGCTGTTTTTT,CASSPLSTGELFF
-,TRBV7-9,TRBJ1-6,-,TGTGCCGCACGCAGAGATAATTCACCCCTCCACTTT,CAARRDNSPLHF
-,TRBV6-6,TRBJ1-1,-,TGTGCCAGCAGTTTTTCGTCTGGGAACACTGAAGCTTTCTTT,CASSFSSGNTEAFF
TRBD1,TRBV6-1,TRBJ1-1,-,TGTGCCAGCAGAGGGACAGCTCGGGGGAACACTGAAGCTTTCTTT,CASRGTARGNTEAFF
-,TRBV5-1,TRBJ2-5,-,TGCGCCAGCAGCTTGGTAGGCAGGGAAGAGACCCAGTACTTC,CASSLVGREETQYF
-,TRBV5-1,TRBJ2-1,once,TGCGCCAGCAGCTGGGGGGCCAATGAGCAGTTCTTC,CASSWGANEQFF
-,TRBV7-2,TRBJ2-1,once,TGTGCCAGCAGCCCCCAGTTCTTC,CASSPQFF
-,TRBV6-8,TRBJ2-7,-,TGTGCCAGCAAACACCAGGGCTACGAGCAGTACTTC,CASKHQGYEQYF
TRBD2,TRBV30,TRBJ2-3,-,TGTGCCTGGAGCCCCCCGGGACTACCAACAGATACGCAGTATTTT,CAWSPPGLPTDTQYF
-,TRBV6-5,TRBJ1-1,few,TGTGCCAGCAGTTACTCGACCCTAGTGAACACTGAAGCTTTCTTT,CASSYSTLVNTEAFF
-,TRBV11-2,TRBJ1-3,-,TGTGCCAGCAGCTTAGCTGGCTTTGCTGGAAACACCATATATTTT,CASSLAGFAGNTIYF
-,TRBV11-2,TRBJ1-6,few,TGTGCCAGCAGCTTGAGGGGCGCCGATTCACCCCTCCACTTT,CASSLRGADSPLHF
TRBD2,TRBV5-8,TRBJ2-3,-,TGTGCCAGCAGCTTGGCCGGGAGGGTTCGGGCAGATACGCAGTATTTT,CASSLAGRVRADTQYF
-,TRBV2,TRBJ2-1,-,TGTGCCAGCACCCTCTTAAGGAGGGGATACAATGAGCAGTTCTTC,CASTLLRRGYNEQFF
-,TRBV5-1,TRBJ1-2,-,TGCGCCAGCAGCTTAGCCGGGGGTCTCTACGGCTACACCTTC,CASSLAGGLYGYTF
TRBD1,TRBV25-1,TRBJ1-2,-,TGTGCCAGCAGTGGTATGCCGGGACAGGGGGGCGATGGCTACACCTTC,CASSGMPGQGGDGYTF
-,TRBV6-1,TRBJ1-1,-,TGTGCCAGCAGTGGCCGCCGGAGACAACCCCCTTTGAACACTGAAGCTTTCTTT,CASSGRRRQPPLNTEAFF
TRBD1,TRBV11-2,TRBJ1-1,-,TGTGCCAGCAGCTTAGTCGGGGGACAGGGCGGGGGCACTGAAGCTTTCTTT,CASSLVGGQGGGTEAFF
-,TRBV7-8,TRBJ1-5,-,TGTGCCAGCAGCTTTGGACCGAGCAGCAATCAGCCCCAGCATTTT,CASSFGPSSNQPQHF
TRBD2,TRBV6-1,TRBJ2-7,-,TGTGCCAGCAGTAGTCCGGGACTAGTGGCCTACGAGCAGTACTTC,CASSSPGLVAYEQYF
-,TRBV5-1,TRBJ1-5,-,TGCGCCAGCAGCTTGGAGGGGCAGGGCAATCAGCCCCAGCATTTT,CASSLEGQGNQPQHF
TRBD1,TRBV10-1,TRBJ1-1,-,TGCGCCAGCAGTGAGTCCTGGGGACAGGGACCTTTCTTT,CASSESWGQGPFF
TRBD2,TRBV5-1,TRBJ2-3,-,TGCGCCAGCAGCTTGCAGAGCGGGGGAAGCACAGATACGCAGTATTTT,CASSLQSGGSTDTQYF
TRBD1,TRBV5-4,TRBJ2-2,-,TGTGCCAGCAGCCAGACAGGGATCTCCGGGGAGCTGTTTTTT,CASSQTGISGELFF
TRBD1,TRBV6-1,TRBJ1-1,-,TGTGCCAGCAGTTGGGACAGGGTGAACACTGAAGCTTTCTTT,CASSWDRVNTEAFF
-,TRBV5-4,TRBJ1-2,-,TGTGCCAGCAGCCAAGATATGGGGGCCTATGGCTACACCTTC,CASSQDMGAYGYTF
-,TRBV7-9,TRBJ2-7,-,TGTGCCAGCAGCTTGGGGGGTGGCGGATACGAGCAGTACTTC,CASSLGGGGYEQYF